The 9 T cell receptor beta chains below were found in one sample sequenced in a study of shared clonotypes between healthy human individuals. Here immunoSEQ multiplex PCR was the method, and the copy in TCRdb shows in-frame clones only, minus some. The sample lists about 2 million clones, over 85% occurring once. Naive CD8 cells lacked CD45RO, underwent positive selection for CCR7 and left out terminally differentiated effector memory CD45RA+ cells. The sequenced material came from naive CD8+ T cells sorted from blood. Receptors were obtained from a man between 18 and 29 years old in good health.

A few counts support this clone. The chain is built from TRBV7-9 and TRBJ2-7; 9 nucleotides line up with TRBD1. The CDR3 consists of 18 residues. Germline V CDR1 and CDR2: SEHNR, FQNEAQ (reference sequence). The J segment lost 2 bases and the V segment lost 5 bases, leaving 16 bases of the junction unmatched. CDR3 nucleotides: TGTGCCAGCAGCCCAATACCGGGACAGGGCCTGACGCCCTACGAGCAGTACTTC. It specifies CASSPIPGQGLTPYEQYF.

V is TRBV7-9 and J is TRBJ2-3; possibly TRBD1 for D (5 bases). Between the trimmed V and J ends, which lost 1 base and 3 bases, there was a span of 14 bases. CDR3 size: 16 residues. Looked up from germline, CDR1 is SEHNR and CDR2 is FQNEAQ (reference sequence). The CDR3 nucleotides read TGTGCCAGCAGCTTAGAGGGCCAGGGCAATACAGATACGCAGTATTTT. It is translated as CASSLEGQGNTDTQYF.

V gene TRBV7-6 combines with J gene TRBJ2-2; TRBD2 aligns across 9 bases. With V trimmed by 3 bases and J by 4 bases, 3 bases remained unmatched. The CDR3 extends over 15 amino acids. Germline V CDR1 and CDR2: SGHVS, FNYEAQ. The CDR3 bases are TGTGCCAGCAGCTTGGGGACTAGCAGCACCGGGGAGCTGTTTTTT. Its translation: CASSLGTSSTGELFF.

This chain connects TRBV10-1 to TRBJ1-6; D uncertain. V was clipped by 5 bases and J by 5 bases, with 10 bases between them. The CDR3 is made up of 14 amino acids. Germline V gene sequence: CDR1 WNHNN, CDR2 SYGVQD (reference sequence). The CDR3: CASSHGRDNSPLHF. CDR3 bases: TGCGCCAGCAGTCACGGAAGGGATAATTCACCCCTCCACTTT.

The chain carries TRBV30 and TRBJ1-1; maybe TRBD1 (5 bases). Germline V gene data show CDR1 as GTSNPN and CDR2 as SVGIG (reference sequence). With 2 bases removed from V and 5 bases from J, the gap between germline ends came to 9 bases. The CDR3 runs to 12 residues. The CDR3 is CAWSPKGTEAFF. The CDR3 coding sequence is TGTGCCTGGAGTCCTAAGGGGACTGAAGCTTTCTTT.

This clone was observed a single time. This chain links TRBV30 with TRBJ2-7; no definite D call. This CDR3 comprises 11 residues. The germline V gene encodes CDR1 GTSNPN and CDR2 SVGIG (reference sequence). CDR3 region: CVGQDYYEQYF. DNA of the CDR3: TGTGTTGGGCAGGATTACTACGAGCAGTACTTC. The full variable domain, in which reference TRBV30 and TRBJ2-7 provide the parts outside the CDR3, is SQTIHQWPATLVQPVGSPLSLECTVEGTSNPNLYWYRQAAGRGLQLLFYSVGIGQISSEVPQNLSASRPQDRQFILSSKKLLLSDSGFYLCVGQDYYEQYFGPGTRLTVT.

This clone was seen once. The chain carries TRBV5-6 and TRBJ1-2; D gene uncertain. The CDR3 spans 13 residues. V dropped 1 base and J dropped 9 bases, with 13 bases sitting between them. Germline CDR1 SGHDT, CDR2 YYEEEE. The CDR3 nucleotides are TGTGCCAGCAGCTTGTCGGGAGGGTTGCGCTACACCTTC. This gives the protein CASSLSGGLRYTF.

This chain joins TRBV5-4 and TRBJ2-3; maybe TRBD2 (6 bases). The germline CDR1 and CDR2 sequences are SGHNT and YYREEE (reference sequence). The CDR3 runs to 14 residues. Trimming took off 5 bases at V and 2 bases at J, with 12 bases between the two ends. The CDR3 here is CASRPGEDTDTQYF. DNA for the CDR3: TGTGCCAGCAGACCCGGGGAGGACACAGATACGCAGTATTTT.

This rearrangement joins TRBV9 to TRBJ2-7; D unresolved. Germline V gives CDR1 SGDLS, CDR2 YYNGEE. V was clipped by 4 bases and J by 5 bases, with 10 bases between them. CDR3 size: 12 residues. The CDR3 here is CASSPPGHEQYF. CDR3 bases: TGTGCCAGCAGCCCCCCGGGCCACGAGCAGTACTTC.